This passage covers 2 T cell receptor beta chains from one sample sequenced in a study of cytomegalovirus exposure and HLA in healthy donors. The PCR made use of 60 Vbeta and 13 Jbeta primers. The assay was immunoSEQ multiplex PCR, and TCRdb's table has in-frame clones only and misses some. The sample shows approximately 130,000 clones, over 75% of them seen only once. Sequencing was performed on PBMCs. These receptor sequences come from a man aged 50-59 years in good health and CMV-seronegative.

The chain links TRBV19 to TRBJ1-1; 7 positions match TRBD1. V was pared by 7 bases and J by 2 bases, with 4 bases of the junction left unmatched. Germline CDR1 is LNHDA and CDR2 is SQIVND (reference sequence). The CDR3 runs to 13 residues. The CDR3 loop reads CASIDRANTEAFF. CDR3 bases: TGTGCCAGTATCGACAGGGCTAACACTGAAGCTTTCTTT.

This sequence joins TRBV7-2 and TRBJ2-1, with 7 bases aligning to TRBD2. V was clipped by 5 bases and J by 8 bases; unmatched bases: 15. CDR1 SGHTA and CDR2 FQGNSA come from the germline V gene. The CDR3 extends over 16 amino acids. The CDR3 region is CASSADGRGRAYEQFF. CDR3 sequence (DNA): TGTGCCAGCAGCGCAGACGGTCGCGGGAGAGCCTATGAGCAGTTCTTC.